This T cell receptor (beta chain) comes out of a study of blood T cells in healthy people across ages. Isolating PBMCs gave at least 6.5 million of these cells per sample. The CDR3 sequence is 13 residues long. Germline loops: CDR1 LGHNA, CDR2 YSLEER. After removal of 2 bases from V and 12 bases from J, the junction contained 7 bases not matched to a gene. Combining a sample-barcoded 5' primer with a J-beta primer mix, a second PCR ran for roughly 7 to 12 cycles. Each of the samples gave a minimum of 3 million paired-end reads that contained CDR3. MiXCR, run by TCRdb on the 5' RACE reads, gives a single entry per CDR3 protein. The sample holds about 590,000 distinct CDR3 sequences; about 30% are singletons and the top ten take 15% to 17%.

Sequenced input: blood. The source of this sequence is a woman older than 75 in good health. This chain links TRBV4-3 with TRBJ1-1; 9 bases are shared with TRBD1. The DNA of the CDR3 is TGCGCCAGCAGCCAACTGACAGGGGGTATAACTTTCTTT. Amino acid sequence: CASSQLTGGITFF.